This T cell receptor beta chain was sequenced during a study of shared clonotypes between healthy human individuals. Regarding the study as a whole: Rarefaction indicated that sorted-subset sequencing remained incomplete although depth was large. Naive subsets, compared against memory subsets, generally had larger estimated richness values.

This CDR3 has 17 residues. V was clipped by 4 bases and J by 2 bases; unmatched bases: 10. In germline, CDR1 is SGHDN, CDR2 FVKESK. A word on this clone: Its specificity is unknown.

Roughly 30,000 T cell genomes (around 200 ng DNA) went into each sorted-subset replicate. TCRdb's copy holds only in-frame clones and misses some; the assay was immunoSEQ multiplex PCR. The data contain about 2.5 million clones, roughly 90% of them singletons. The authors divided CD4+ cells into CD45RA+ naive and CD45RA-negative memory subsets. The source of this sequence is a man between 18 and 29 years old in good health. Some clones in this sample may be carry-over from other donors' samples. The specimen was naive CD4+ T cells from PBMCs. The subset here: CD45RA+ positively selected. This chain connects TRBV14 to TRBJ2-5, with TRBD2 matching over 10 bases. The chain's CDR3 is CASSLLRASGSQETQYF. CDR3 coding DNA: TGTGCCAGCAGCCTCCTCAGGGCTAGCGGGAGTCAAGAGACCCAGTACTTC.